These 10 T cell receptor beta chains share one sample of origin, sequenced in a study of T cell responses to AZD1222 COVID-19 vaccine. Some clones are missing from TCRdb's copy, which holds only in-frame ones; the method was immunoSEQ multiplex PCR. The sample holds over 110,000 clones, 85% to 95% seen once. The sequencing used peripheral blood, collected on day 0 of AZD1222 vaccination. Receptor source: an adult in good health.

This chain joins TRBV29-1 and TRBJ2-7; D is perhaps TRBD2 (7 bases). The CDR3 spans 13 residues. Trimming removed 7 bases from V and 3 bases from J, with 16 bases in between. Germline CDR1 is SQVTM and CDR2 is ANQGSEA. In DNA form, the CDR3 reads TGCAGCGCGGGTAGGGGGGGCTTCTACGAGCAGTACTTC. The encoded protein is CSAGRGGFYEQYF.

The rearrangement links TRBV20-1 to TRBJ1-1; possible D gene TRBD1, 5 bases. The germline V gene encodes CDR1 DFQATT and CDR2 SNEGSKA (reference sequence). CDR3 length: 11 amino acids. V lost 1 base and J 8 bases, leaving 8 bases between the germline ends. CDR3 sequence: CSARAAGEAFF. The CDR3 coding sequence is TGCAGTGCTAGAGCCGCAGGGGAAGCTTTCTTT.

The CDR3 DNA reads TGTGCCAGTAGTCTTTATCCTAGCGGGAGATCTAACTCCTACAATGAGCAGTTCTTC. This encodes CASSLYPSGRSNSYNEQFF. The genes are TRBV19 and TRBJ2-1; 10 bases map to TRBD2. Unmatched junction bases numbered 13, after V lost 5 bases and J lost 0 bases. The CDR3 runs to 19 residues. CDR1 LNHDA and CDR2 SQIVND come from the germline V gene (reference sequence).

The chain uses TRBV5-1 and TRBJ2-5; TRBD2 aligns across 7 bases. Trimming at V came to 4 bases and at J to 2 bases, leaving 8 bases not matched to a gene. The CDR3 totals 15 residues. Germline V gene lookup returns CDR1 SGHRS and CDR2 YFSETQ. CDR3 sequence (DNA): TGCGCCAGCAGCCCACAGCGGGGCCCTCAAGAGACCCAGTACTTC. Its protein is CASSPQRGPQETQYF.

V is TRBV9 and J is TRBJ2-7; tentative D call: TRBD1 (5 bases). Germline V gene sequence: CDR1 SGDLS, CDR2 YYNGEE. The CDR3 is made up of 16 amino acids. Trimming removed 4 bases at V and 0 bases at J, with 17 bases between. The CDR3 nucleotides read TGTGCCAGCAGCCCGAGCTGGGGCCTGAGCTCCTACGAGCAGTACTTC. This translates into CASSPSWGLSSYEQYF.

The chain links TRBV2 to TRBJ2-1; 7 positions agree with TRBD1. From germline, CDR1 is SNHLY and CDR2 FYNNEI. V lost 6 bases, J lost 0 bases, and 5 bases stayed unmatched. This CDR3 spans 15 amino acids. Here the CDR3 reads CASRLGTVSYNEQFF. The CDR3 DNA is TGTGCCAGCAGGCTCGGGACAGTCTCCTACAATGAGCAGTTCTTC.

This clone was counted once. The gene calls are TRBV6-5 and TRBJ2-7; no definite D call. CDR3 length: 11 residues. V dropped 6 bases and J dropped 2 bases, with 5 bases sitting between them. CDR1 and CDR2 (germline): MNHEY, SVGAGI. This CDR3 is CASSPPYEQYF. CDR3 DNA sequence: TGTGCCAGCAGCCCGCCCTACGAGCAGTACTTC.

This clone was counted only a few times. The V gene is TRBV10-3, the J gene TRBJ2-7, with D perhaps TRBD2 (5 bases). Germline-derived CDR1 and CDR2 are ENHRY and SYGVKD. CDR3 size: 12 residues. Deletions cut 7 bases from V and 4 bases from J, with 11 bases between. The CDR3: CAITSPTYEQYF. The CDR3 DNA follows: TGTGCCATCACTAGCCCTACGTACGAGCAGTACTTC.

This sequence joins TRBV7-9 and TRBJ1-4; D might be TRBD1 (5 bases). With 5 bases removed from V and 11 bases from J, the gap between germline ends came to 18 bases. CDR1 and CDR2 (germline): SEHNR, FQNEAQ (reference sequence). This CDR3 spans 14 amino acids. The CDR3 nucleotides read TGTGCCAGCAGCCCCGGGACGGGGGTGGGGAAACTGTTTTTT. Translation gives CASSPGTGVGKLFF.

The DNA for the CDR3 is TGTGCCAGCTCACCACTACCAGCTCGGACCGACCTGCAACAGTACTTC. Translation: CASSPLPARTDLQQYF. V usage is TRBV18 and J usage is TRBJ2-7; D gene ambiguous. This CDR3 comprises 16 residues. The ends were cut back, 1 base at V and 10 bases at J, with 23 bases in the middle. Germline assignment: CDR1 KGHSH and CDR2 LQKENI.